A single sample gave rise to the 14 T cell receptor beta chains below, sequenced in a study of tissue T cells after allogeneic stem cell transplantation. Sequenced by immunoSEQ multiplex PCR; TCRdb stores in-frame clones only, minus some. This sample carries about 9,000 clones, roughly 38% of them seen once, and the ten largest clones take 5.1%. Time point in this sample: mouse harvest day 14 after allogeneic transplant. Each mouse received 10^7 T-cell-depleted marrow cells plus 10^6 splenic CD5+ T cells by tail vein. The material sequenced was skin. These receptors all stem from a female BALB/c mouse given C57BL/6 T cells with graft-versus-host disease after an allogeneic hematopoietic cell transplant.

In its sample, this clone is medium-sized. The genes are named according to mouse. The DNA ends 1 residue before the CDR3 does, and the rest of the CDR3 is filled in from the germline J gene. The chain is built from TRBV26 and TRBJ1-3; weak D call: TRBD1 (5 bases). CDR1 and CDR2 (germline): KGHPV, FQNQEV (reference sequence). This CDR3 region has 15 residues. V gave up 4 bases and J gave up 0 bases, with 10 bases separating them. CDR3 DNA (partial): TGTGCCAGCAGTCGGGGACTCAATTCTGGAAATACGCTCTAT. The encoded protein is CASSRGLNSGNTLY. The entire CDR3 sequence reads CASSRGLNSGNTLYF.

This clone turned up a few times. Any gene name here is a mouse gene name. Coverage ceases 1 residue before the CDR3 finishes, and the germline J gene fills in the end. This sequence joins TRBV13-1 and TRBJ2-1; D assignment may be TRBD1 or TRBD2 (5 bases each). The V end lost 0 bases, the J end lost 5 bases, and 6 bases lay between the germline ends. The length of the CDR3 is 13 residues. The germline CDR1 and CDR2 sequences are NSHNY and SYGAGN. The CDR3 protein is CASSDGGNAEQFF. CDR3 DNA (partial): TGTGCCAGCAGTGATGGGGGGAATGCTGAGCAGTTC.

In its sample, this clone was seen a few times. Gene names refer to mouse genes. From the germline J gene comes the end of the CDR3, since the read stops 1 residue before it. The gene calls are TRBV26 and TRBJ2-7; TRBD2 agrees at 11 bases. From germline, CDR1 is KGHPV and CDR2 FQNQEV (reference sequence). There are 13 residues in the CDR3. V was pared by 4 bases and J by 4 bases, with 0 bases of the junction left unmatched. The CDR3 sequence is CASSRLGGYEQYF. Incomplete CDR3 DNA: TGTGCCAGCAGTCGACTGGGGGGGTATGAACAGTAC.

Regarding this clone: Gene names and germline match the mouse. The read falls 1 residue short of the CDR3 end, and the missing part is taken from the germline J gene. The chain has TRBV26 and TRBJ2-5; 8 bases fit TRBD1. Germline lookup yields CDR1 KGHPV and CDR2 FQNQEV (reference sequence). Trimming at V came to 2 bases and at J to 2 bases, leaving 3 bases not matched to a gene. The CDR3 runs 15 residues. Partial CDR3 DNA: TGTGCCAGCAGTCTGGCAGGGGGCAGCCAAGACACCCAGTAC. Protein product: CASSLAGGSQDTQY. The complete CDR3 protein is CASSLAGGSQDTQYF.

On this clone itself: Mouse names are used for the genes. The CDR3 spells CASSRLGVQDTQYF. The CDR3 bases that were read are TGTGCCAGCAGTCGACTGGGGGTCCAAGACACCCAGTAC. The chain carries TRBV26 and TRBJ2-5; 9 bases line up with TRBD2. The CDR3 extends 1 residue past the end of the read, so its final part is completed from the germline J gene. Germline V gene lookup returns CDR1 KGHPV and CDR2 FQNQEV (reference sequence). J gave up 2 bases and V 4 bases, and 1 base lay outside the gene matches. The CDR3 covers 14 residues.

In its sample, this clone ranks as medium-sized (0.01 to 0.1%). Gene names follow the mouse nomenclature. Coverage ceases 1 residue before the CDR3 finishes, and the germline J gene fills in the end. The rearrangement uses TRBV3 and TRBJ2-2, with D maybe TRBD1 (6 bases). Per germline, CDR1 SNHLY and CDR2 FYNGKV (reference sequence). This CDR3 has 15 residues. Deletions cut 2 bases from V and 1 base from J, with 8 bases between. CDR3 amino acids: CASSLWTENTGQLYF. CDR3 DNA, as far as it was read: TGTGCCAGCAGCTTATGGACAGAAAACACCGGGCAGCTCTAC.

This clone has only a few counts. Genes and germline are mouse. The CDR3 is cut off 1 residue early in the read; its end comes from the germline J gene. This chain connects TRBV26 to TRBJ2-7; D remains ambiguous. Trimming shortened V by 2 bases and J by 7 bases, and 3 bases separated the two germline ends. Per the germline V gene, CDR1 is KGHPV and CDR2 is FQNQEV (reference sequence). The CDR3 covers 10 residues. Partial CDR3 DNA: TGTGCCAGCAGTCTGAGGGAACAGTAC. This sequence encodes CASSLREQY. The entire CDR3 sequence reads CASSLREQYF.

Details on this clone: Genes and germline come from the mouse. The read ends 1 residue shy of where the CDR3 ends; the end is completed using the germline J gene. The V and J genes are TRBV24 and TRBJ2-5; 8 bases agree with TRBD1. The germline V gene has CDR1 KGHTA and CDR2 FRNEEI. The CDR3 is 13 amino acids. With V trimmed by 4 bases and J by 5 bases, 2 bases remained unmatched. The chain's CDR3 is CASSPRGRDTQYF. The part of the CDR3 DNA that was read is TGTGCCAGCAGTCCCAGGGGGCGAGACACCCAGTAC.

With respect to this clone: The listed genes are named as in mouse. The read gets to within 1 residue of the CDR3 end, and the germline J gene fills in the rest. The J gene is TRBJ2-4, the V gene TRBV26; TRBD1 might be the D (6 bases). This CDR3 has 13 residues. V gave up 4 bases and J gave up 5 bases, with 10 bases separating them. The V gene's germline CDR1 is KGHPV and CDR2 FQNQEV (reference sequence). CDR3 protein: CASSRARGNTLYF. CDR3 DNA, as far as it was read: TGTGCCAGCAGTCGGGCCAGGGGAAACACCTTGTAC.

This clone came up a few times. Gene names are mouse gene names. Partial CDR3 DNA: TGTGCCAGCTCTCCGGGACAGGGGACCAACGAAAGATTATTT. It codes for CASSPGQGTNERLF. The whole CDR3 protein reads CASSPGQGTNERLFF. The chain uses TRBV12-1 and TRBJ1-4; 10 nucleotides agree with TRBD1. Read coverage stops 1 residue before the CDR3 terminus; the germline J gene supplies the remainder. The CDR3 has 15 residues. With 2 bases clipped from V and 3 bases from J, the junction kept 2 bases outside the gene matches. CDR1 is SGHSN and CDR2 is HYEKVE in the germline V gene. Based on the CDR3 plus reference TRBV12-1 and TRBJ1-4, the full variable domain is DSGVVQSPRHIIKEKGGRSVLTCIPISGHSNVVWYQQTLGKELKFLIQHYEKVERDKGFLPSRFSVQQFDDYHSEMNMSALELEDSAMYFCASSPGQGTNERLFFGHGTKLSVL.

Details on this clone: All gene names here are mouse names. The read ends 1 residue early relative to the CDR3; the germline J gene fills the gap. The chain is built from TRBV3 and TRBJ2-2; TRBD1 aligns across 8 bases. With V trimmed by 1 base and J by 3 bases, 4 bases remained unmatched. The CDR3 is 16 amino acids. Germline CDR1 and CDR2: SNHLY and FYNGKV (reference sequence). The CDR3: CASSLEAGGHTGQLYF. Incomplete CDR3 DNA: TGTGCCAGCAGCTTAGAGGCAGGGGGCCACACCGGGCAGCTCTAC.

Regarding this clone: Genes and germline are mouse. The CDR3 end falls 1 residue outside the read, so it is completed with the germline J gene. The chain links TRBV1 to TRBJ2-4; D might be TRBD2 (6 bases). The germline V and J ends were trimmed by 0 bases and 5 bases, with 12 bases remaining between them. Germline CDR1 and CDR2: NSQYPW and LRSPGD (reference sequence). There are 15 residues in the CDR3. CDR3: CTCSAELGGRNTLYF. CDR3 bases read: TGCACCTGCAGTGCAGAACTGGGCGGTCGAAACACCTTGTAC.

Worth noting for this clone: Gene names refer to mouse genes. CDR3: CASSPHSAETLYF. CDR3 bases read: TGTGCCAGCTCCCCCCATAGTGCAGAAACGCTGTAT. V and J are TRBV12-1 and TRBJ2-3; D unclear. The CDR3 end lies 1 residue beyond the end of the read and is filled in from the germline J gene. Germline assignment: CDR1 SGHSN and CDR2 HYEKVE. There are 13 residues in the CDR3. V lost 4 bases and J 0 bases, leaving 7 bases between the germline ends.

About this clone: Genes and germline are mouse. The read is 1 residue too short to cover the CDR3 end, so that end is filled in from the germline J gene. The rearrangement uses TRBV3 and TRBJ1-2; TRBD1 matches at 7 bases. CDR1 is SNHLY and CDR2 is FYNGKV in the germline V gene (reference sequence). J was trimmed by 0 bases and V by 4 bases; bases with no gene match: 5. The CDR3 is 15 residues long. The CDR3 loop reads CASSSSGTANSDYTF. The CDR3 bases that were read are TGTGCCAGCAGCTCCTCCGGGACAGCAAACTCCGACTACACC.